What follows describes a single T cell receptor (beta chain). The record originates from a study of blood T cell repertoires in COVID-19. Looking at the study overall: In each case, the material was cDNA or gDNA derived from T cells, B-cell-depleted T cells, or PBMCs.

Germline CDR1 and CDR2: SGDLS and YYNGEE. The CDR3 spans 16 residues. V lost 0 bases and J 8 bases, leaving 15 bases between the germline ends. In the original analysis: Amplification with reference gene primers provided the estimates of nucleated cell counts. This table comes from immunoSEQ multiplex PCR, and its TCRdb copy is limited to in-frame clones, with some not included. V, J and clone size were drawn from that table, and D and trimming were deduced from the DNA. The table has about 140,000 clones, roughly 84% seen once. The TCR originated in a man aged 25-45 years with COVID-19, enrolled during active disease. The sample consisted of peripheral blood. The genes are TRBV9 and TRBJ1-6, with D possibly TRBD1 on 6 matching bases. Here the CDR3 DNA reads TGTGCCAGCAGCGTAGGTCAAGAGGGGGTAGATTCACCCCTCCACTTT. Residues: CASSVGQEGVDSPLHF.